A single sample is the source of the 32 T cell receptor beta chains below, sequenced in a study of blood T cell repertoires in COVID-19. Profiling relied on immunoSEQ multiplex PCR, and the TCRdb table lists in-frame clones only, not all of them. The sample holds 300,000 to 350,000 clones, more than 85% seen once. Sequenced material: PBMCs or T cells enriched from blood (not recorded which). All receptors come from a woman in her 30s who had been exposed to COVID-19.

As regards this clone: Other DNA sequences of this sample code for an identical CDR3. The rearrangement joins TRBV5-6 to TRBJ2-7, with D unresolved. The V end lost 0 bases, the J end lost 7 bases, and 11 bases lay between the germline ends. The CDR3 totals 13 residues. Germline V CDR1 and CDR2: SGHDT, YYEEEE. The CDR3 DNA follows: TGTGCCAGCAGCTTGGGCACCGTCTATGAGCAGTACTTC. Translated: CASSLGTVYEQYF. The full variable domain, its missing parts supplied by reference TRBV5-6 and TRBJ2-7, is DAGVTQSPTHLIKTRGQQVTLRCSPKSGHDTVSWYQQALGQGPQFIFQYYEEEERQRGNFPDRFSGHQFPNYSSELNVNALLLGDSALYLCASSLGTVYEQYFGPGTRLTVT.

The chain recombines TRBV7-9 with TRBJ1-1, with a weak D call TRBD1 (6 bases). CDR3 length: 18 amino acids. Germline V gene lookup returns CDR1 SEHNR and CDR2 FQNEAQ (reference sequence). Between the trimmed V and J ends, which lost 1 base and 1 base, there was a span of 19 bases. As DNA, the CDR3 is TGTGCCAGCAGCTTAGGGCACCTTTTTCGACAGGAGAACACTGAAGCTTTCTTT. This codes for CASSLGHLFRQENTEAFF.

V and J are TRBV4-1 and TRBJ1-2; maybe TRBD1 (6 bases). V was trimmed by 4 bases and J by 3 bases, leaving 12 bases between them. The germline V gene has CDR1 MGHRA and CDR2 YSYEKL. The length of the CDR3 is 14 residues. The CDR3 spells CASSPPQGYYGYTF. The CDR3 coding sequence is TGCGCCAGCAGCCCCCCACAGGGATACTATGGCTACACCTTC.

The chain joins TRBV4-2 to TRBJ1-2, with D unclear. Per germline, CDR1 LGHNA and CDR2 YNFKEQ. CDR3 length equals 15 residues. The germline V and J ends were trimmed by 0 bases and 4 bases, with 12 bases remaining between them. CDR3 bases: TGTGCCAGCAGCCAAGATATTTTAACTGGCTATGGCTACACCTTC. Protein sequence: CASSQDILTGYGYTF.

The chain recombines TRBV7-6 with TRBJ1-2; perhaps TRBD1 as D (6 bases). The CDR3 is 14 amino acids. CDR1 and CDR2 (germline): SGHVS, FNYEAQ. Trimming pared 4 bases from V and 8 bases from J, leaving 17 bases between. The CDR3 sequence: CASSSPPGQLGYTF. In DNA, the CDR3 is TGTGCCAGCAGCTCCCCCCCCGGACAGTTGGGCTACACCTTC.

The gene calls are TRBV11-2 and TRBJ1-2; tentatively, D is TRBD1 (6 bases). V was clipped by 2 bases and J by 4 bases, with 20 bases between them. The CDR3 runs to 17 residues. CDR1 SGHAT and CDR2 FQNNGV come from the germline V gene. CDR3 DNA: TGTGCCAGCAGCTTAAGTCCAGGGGCCCACTCTGTCTATGGCTACACCTTC. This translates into CASSLSPGAHSVYGYTF.

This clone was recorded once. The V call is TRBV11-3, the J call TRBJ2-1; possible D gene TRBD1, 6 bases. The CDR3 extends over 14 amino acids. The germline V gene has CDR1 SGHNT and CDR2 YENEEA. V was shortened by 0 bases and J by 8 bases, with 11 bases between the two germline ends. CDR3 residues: CASSLDQTGHEQFF. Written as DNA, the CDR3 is TGTGCCAGCAGCTTAGATCAAACAGGGCATGAGCAGTTCTTC.

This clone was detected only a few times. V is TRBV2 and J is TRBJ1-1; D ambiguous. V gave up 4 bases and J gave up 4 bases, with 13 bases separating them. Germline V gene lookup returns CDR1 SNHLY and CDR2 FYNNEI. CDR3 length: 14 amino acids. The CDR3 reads CASSVLWAGTEAFF. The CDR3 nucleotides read TGTGCCAGCAGTGTGTTATGGGCTGGCACTGAAGCTTTCTTT.

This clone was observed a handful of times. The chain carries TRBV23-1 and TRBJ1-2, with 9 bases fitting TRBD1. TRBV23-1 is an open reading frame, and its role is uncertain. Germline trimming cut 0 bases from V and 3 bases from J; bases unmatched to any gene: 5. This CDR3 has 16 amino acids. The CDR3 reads CASSQSWGTGHYGYTF. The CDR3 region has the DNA TGCGCCAGCAGTCAATCGTGGGGGACAGGGCACTATGGCTACACCTTC.

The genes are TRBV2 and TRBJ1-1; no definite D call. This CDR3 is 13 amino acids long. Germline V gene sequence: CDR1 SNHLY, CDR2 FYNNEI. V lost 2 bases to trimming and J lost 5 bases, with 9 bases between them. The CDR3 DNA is TGTGCCAGCAGTGAATTGTGGAGAACTGAAGCTTTCTTT. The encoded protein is CASSELWRTEAFF.

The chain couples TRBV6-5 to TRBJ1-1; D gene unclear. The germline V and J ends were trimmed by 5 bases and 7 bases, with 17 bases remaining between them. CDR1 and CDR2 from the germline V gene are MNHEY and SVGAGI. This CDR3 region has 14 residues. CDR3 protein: CASSPRRVEDEAFF. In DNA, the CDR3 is TGTGCCAGCAGTCCACGGCGGGTTGAAGATGAAGCTTTCTTT.

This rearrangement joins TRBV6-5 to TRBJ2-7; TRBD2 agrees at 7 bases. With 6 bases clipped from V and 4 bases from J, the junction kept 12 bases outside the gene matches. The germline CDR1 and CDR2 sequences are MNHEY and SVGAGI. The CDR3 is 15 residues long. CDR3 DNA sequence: TGTGCCAGCAGGGGGACCGGGACTATAGATTACGAGCAGTACTTC. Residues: CASRGTGTIDYEQYF.

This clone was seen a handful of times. CDR3 nucleotides: TGCGCCAGCAGCACCCCGGGACAGGGGGACGAGCAGTACTTC. Protein: CASSTPGQGDEQYF. The V gene is TRBV4-1, the J gene TRBJ2-7; 11 nucleotides agree with TRBD1. Trimming removed 5 bases from V and 5 bases from J; junction bases left unmatched: 5. The CDR3 has 14 amino acids. CDR1 and CDR2 (germline): MGHRA, YSYEKL.

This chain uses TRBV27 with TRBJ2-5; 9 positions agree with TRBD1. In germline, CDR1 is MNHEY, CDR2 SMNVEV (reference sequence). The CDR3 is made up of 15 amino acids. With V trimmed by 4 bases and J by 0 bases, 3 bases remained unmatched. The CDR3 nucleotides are TGTGCCAGCAGTTATGGGACAGGGTACCAAGAGACCCAGTACTTC. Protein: CASSYGTGYQETQYF.

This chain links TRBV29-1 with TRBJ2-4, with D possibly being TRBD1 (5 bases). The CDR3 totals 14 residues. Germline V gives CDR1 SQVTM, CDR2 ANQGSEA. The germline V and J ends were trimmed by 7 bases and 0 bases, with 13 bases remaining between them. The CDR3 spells CSALTVGAKNIQYF. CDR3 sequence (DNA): TGCAGCGCCCTGACAGTGGGAGCCAAAAACATTCAGTACTTC.

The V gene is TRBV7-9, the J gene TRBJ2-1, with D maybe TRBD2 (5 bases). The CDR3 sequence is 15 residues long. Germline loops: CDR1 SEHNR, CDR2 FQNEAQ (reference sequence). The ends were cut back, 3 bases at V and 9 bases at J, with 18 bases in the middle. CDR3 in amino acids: CASSFEFPLGGEQFF. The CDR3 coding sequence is TGTGCCAGCAGCTTCGAGTTTCCCCTAGGAGGTGAGCAGTTCTTC. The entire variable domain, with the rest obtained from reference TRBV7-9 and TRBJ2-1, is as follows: DTGVSQNPRHKITKRGQNVTFRCDPISEHNRLYWYRQTLGQGPEFLTYFQNEAQLEKSRLLSDRFSAERPKGSFSTLEIQRTEQGDSAMYLCASSFEFPLGGEQFFGPGTRLTVL.

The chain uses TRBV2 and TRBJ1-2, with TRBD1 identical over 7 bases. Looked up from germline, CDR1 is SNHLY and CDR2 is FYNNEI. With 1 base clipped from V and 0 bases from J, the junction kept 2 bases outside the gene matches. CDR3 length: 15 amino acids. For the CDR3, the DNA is TGTGCCAGCAGTGAAGGAGGGACAGCTAACTATGGCTACACCTTC. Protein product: CASSEGGTANYGYTF.

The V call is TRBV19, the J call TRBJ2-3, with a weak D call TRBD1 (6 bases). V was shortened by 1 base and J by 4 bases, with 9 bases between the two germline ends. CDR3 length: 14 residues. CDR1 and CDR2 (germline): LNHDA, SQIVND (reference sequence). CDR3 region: CASSIGQGPDTQYF. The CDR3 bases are TGTGCCAGTAGTATAGGGCAGGGGCCAGATACGCAGTATTTT.

The CDR3 region has the DNA TGTGCCAGCAGTACCCCGGGGAGGGTGTCCTACGAGCAGTACTTC. Its protein is CASSTPGRVSYEQYF. This chain connects TRBV28 to TRBJ2-7, with 7 bases matching TRBD2. Germline V gene sequence: CDR1 MDHEN, CDR2 SYDVKM. This CDR3 is 15 amino acids long. After removal of 5 bases from V and 1 base from J, the junction contained 8 bases not matched to a gene.

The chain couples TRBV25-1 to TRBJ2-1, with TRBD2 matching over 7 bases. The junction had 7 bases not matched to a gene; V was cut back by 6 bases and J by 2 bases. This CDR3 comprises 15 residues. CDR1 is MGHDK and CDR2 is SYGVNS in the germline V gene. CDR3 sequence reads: CASSDQRGAYNEQFF. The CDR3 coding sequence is TGTGCCAGCAGCGACCAGCGGGGTGCCTACAATGAGCAGTTCTTC. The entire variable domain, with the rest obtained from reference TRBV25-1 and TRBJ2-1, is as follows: EADIYQTPRYLVIGTGKKITLECSQTMGHDKMYWYQQDPGMELHLIHYSYGVNSTEKGDLSSESTVSRIRTEHFPLTLESARPSHTSQYLCASSDQRGAYNEQFFGPGTRLTVL.

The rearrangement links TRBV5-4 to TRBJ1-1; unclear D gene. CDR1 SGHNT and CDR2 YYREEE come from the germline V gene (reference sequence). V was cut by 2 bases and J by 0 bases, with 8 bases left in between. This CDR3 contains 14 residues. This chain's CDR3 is CASSFYNMNTEAFF. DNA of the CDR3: TGTGCCAGCAGCTTTTATAACATGAACACTGAAGCTTTCTTT.

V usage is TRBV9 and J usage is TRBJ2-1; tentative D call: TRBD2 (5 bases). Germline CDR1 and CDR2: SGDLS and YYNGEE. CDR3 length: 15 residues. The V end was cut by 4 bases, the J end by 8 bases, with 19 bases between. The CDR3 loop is CASSSGSRVADEQFF. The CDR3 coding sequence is TGTGCCAGCAGCTCGGGGTCCCGAGTCGCCGATGAGCAGTTCTTC.

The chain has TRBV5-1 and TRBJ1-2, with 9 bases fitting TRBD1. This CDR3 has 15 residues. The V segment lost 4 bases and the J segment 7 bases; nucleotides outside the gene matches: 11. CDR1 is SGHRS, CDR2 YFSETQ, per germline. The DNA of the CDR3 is TGCGCCAGCAGCATCACCGGGACAGGGTTGTTTGGCTACACCTTC. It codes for CASSITGTGLFGYTF.

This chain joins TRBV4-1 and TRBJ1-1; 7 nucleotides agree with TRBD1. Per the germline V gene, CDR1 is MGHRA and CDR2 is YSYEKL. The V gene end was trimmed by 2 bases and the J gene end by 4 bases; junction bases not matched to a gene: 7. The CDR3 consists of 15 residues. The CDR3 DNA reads TGCGCCAGCAGCCAAACGACAGGGTATTTCACTGAAGCTTTCTTT. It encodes CASSQTTGYFTEAFF.

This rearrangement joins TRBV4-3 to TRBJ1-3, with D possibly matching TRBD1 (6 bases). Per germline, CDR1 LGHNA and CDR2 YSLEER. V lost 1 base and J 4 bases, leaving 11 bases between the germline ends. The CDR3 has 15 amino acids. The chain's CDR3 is CASSQGGGEGNTIYF. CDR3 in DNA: TGCGCCAGCAGCCAAGGAGGGGGGGAAGGAAACACCATATATTTT.

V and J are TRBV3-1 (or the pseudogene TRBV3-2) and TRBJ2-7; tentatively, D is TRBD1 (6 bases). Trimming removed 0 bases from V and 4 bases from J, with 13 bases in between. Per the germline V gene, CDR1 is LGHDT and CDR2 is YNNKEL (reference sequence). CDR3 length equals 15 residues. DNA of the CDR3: TGTGCCAGCAGCCAAGATGGTGGCAGGGGTTACGAGCAGTACTTC. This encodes CASSQDGGRGYEQYF.

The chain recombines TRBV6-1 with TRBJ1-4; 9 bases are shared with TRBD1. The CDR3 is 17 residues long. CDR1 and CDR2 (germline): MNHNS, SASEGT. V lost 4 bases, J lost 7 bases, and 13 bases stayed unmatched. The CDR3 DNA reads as TGTGCCAGCAGTGGAGCGCCGGGCGGGACAGGGTTTGAAAAACTGTTTTTT. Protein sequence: CASSGAPGGTGFEKLFF.

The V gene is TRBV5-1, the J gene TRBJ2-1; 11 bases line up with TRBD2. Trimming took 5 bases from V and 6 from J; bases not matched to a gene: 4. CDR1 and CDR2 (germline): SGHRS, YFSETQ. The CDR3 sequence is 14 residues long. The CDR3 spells CASRTSGEVNEQFF. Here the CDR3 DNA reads TGCGCCAGCAGGACTAGCGGGGAAGTCAATGAGCAGTTCTTC.

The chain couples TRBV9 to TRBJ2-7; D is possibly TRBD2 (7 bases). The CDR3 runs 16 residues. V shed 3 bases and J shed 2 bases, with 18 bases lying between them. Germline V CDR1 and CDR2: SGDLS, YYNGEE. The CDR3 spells CASSGGPGGYTYEQYF. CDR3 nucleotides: TGTGCCAGCAGCGGCGGCCCGGGGGGCTATACCTACGAGCAGTACTTC.

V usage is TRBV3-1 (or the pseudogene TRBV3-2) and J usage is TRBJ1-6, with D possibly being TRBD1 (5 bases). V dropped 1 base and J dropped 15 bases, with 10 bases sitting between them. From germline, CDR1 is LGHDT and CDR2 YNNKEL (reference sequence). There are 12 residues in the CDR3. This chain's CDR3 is CASSQVLGGLHF. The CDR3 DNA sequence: TGTGCCAGCAGCCAAGTATTGGGGGGCCTCCACTTT.

CDR3: CASSPMGQSNGYTF. The DNA of the CDR3 is TGTGCCAGCAGCCCTATGGGACAGTCGAATGGCTACACCTTC. The rearrangement links TRBV7-8 to TRBJ1-2; 7 bases match TRBD1. The CDR3 spans 14 residues. J gave up 6 bases and V 5 bases, and 9 bases lay outside the gene matches. The germline V gene has CDR1 SGHVS and CDR2 FQNEAQ. Full variable domain (rest looked up from reference TRBV7-8 and TRBJ1-2): GAGVSQSPRYKVAKRGQDVALRCDPISGHVSLFWYQQALGQGPEFLTYFQNEAQLDKSGLPSDRFFAERPEGSVSTLKIQRTQQEDSAVYLCASSPMGQSNGYTFGSGTRLTVV.

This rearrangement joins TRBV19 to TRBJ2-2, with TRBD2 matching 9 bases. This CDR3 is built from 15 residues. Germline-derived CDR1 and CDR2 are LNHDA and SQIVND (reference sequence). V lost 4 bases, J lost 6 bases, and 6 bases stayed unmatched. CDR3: CASSRVAGVAGELFF. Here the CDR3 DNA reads TGTGCCAGTAGTAGAGTAGCGGGGGTTGCCGGGGAGCTGTTTTTT.